This T cell receptor (beta chain) emerged from a study of T cell responses to AZD1222 COVID-19 vaccine. Study-level findings and limits: Targets within unmutated variant regions were reportedly found for nearly half of spike-specific TCRs. Baseline testing showed seropositivity in only six AZD1222 recipients. Among the donors, most were white British and more were female, and clonal diversity was possibly underestimated. When two AZD1222 doses had been given, Spike-specific TCR breadth and depth rose.

As for this clone: The antigen is undetermined.

Clones were sequenced by immunoSEQ multiplex PCR, and TCRdb holds only the in-frame ones, with some missing. The sample contains some 170,000 clones, about nine tenths of which appear only once. The receptor comes from an adult who received the AZD1222 COVID-19 vaccine. Material: peripheral blood, obtained 28 days after the second AZD1222 dose.

The CDR3: CASSYQKTGGAELFF. The CDR3 region has the DNA TGTGCCAGCAGTTACCAAAAAACAGGGGGCGCGGAACTGTTTTTT. The rearrangement links TRBV6-6 to TRBJ1-4, with 9 bases matching TRBD1. This CDR3 comprises 15 residues. The germline V gene has CDR1 MNHNY and CDR2 SVGAGI (reference sequence). The trim removed 2 bases at V and 12 bases at J, leaving 10 bases unmatched.